This T cell receptor (beta chain) emerged from a study of identical twins. Via MiXCR, TCRdb re-called the 5' RACE reads, giving one row per CDR3 protein. Of 500,000 or so distinct CDR3 sequences listed, roughly a fifth are singletons. The germline gives CDR1 GTSNPN, CDR2 SVGIG (reference sequence). The ends lost 5 bases at V and 12 bases at J; junction bases unmatched: 12. The CDR3 covers 14 residues. This sample was shared with a second study, whose subject was T cells expressing NK-cell markers.

The sequenced sample was CD4+ T cells sorted from blood. The TCR was taken from a woman aged 18-30 years in good health. The V call is TRBV30, the J call TRBJ2-1; 11 nucleotides agree with TRBD2. CDR3 sequence reads: CAWALAGGTLGQFF. CDR3 nucleotide sequence: TGTGCCTGGGCCCTAGCGGGAGGCACCTTGGGGCAGTTCTTC.